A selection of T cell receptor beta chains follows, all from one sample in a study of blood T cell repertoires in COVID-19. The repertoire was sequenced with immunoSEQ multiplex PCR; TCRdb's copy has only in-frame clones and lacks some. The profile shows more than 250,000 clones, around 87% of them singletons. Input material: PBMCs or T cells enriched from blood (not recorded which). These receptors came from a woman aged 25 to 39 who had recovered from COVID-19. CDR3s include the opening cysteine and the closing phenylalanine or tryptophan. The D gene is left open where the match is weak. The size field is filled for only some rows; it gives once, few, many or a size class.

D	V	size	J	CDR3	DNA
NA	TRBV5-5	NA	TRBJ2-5	CASSLAPGQETQYF	TGTGCCAGCAGCTTGGCGCCAGGTCAAGAGACCCAGTACTTC
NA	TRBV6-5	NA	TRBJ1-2	CASSQLDGTHGYTF	TGTGCCAGCAGCCAGCTCGATGGGACTCACGGCTACACCTTC
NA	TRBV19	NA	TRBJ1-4	CASSIWAVTNEKLFF	TGTGCCAGTAGTATATGGGCCGTAACTAATGAAAAACTGTTTTTT
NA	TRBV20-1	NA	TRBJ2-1	CSAQYNEQFF	TGCAGTGCTCAATACAATGAGCAGTTCTTC
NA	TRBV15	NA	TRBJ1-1	CATSRDFGRGSTEAFF	TGTGCCACCAGCAGAGATTTCGGGCGGGGAAGTACTGAAGCTTTCTTT
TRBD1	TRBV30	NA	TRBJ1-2	CAWSRTLTGIYGYTF	TGTGCCTGGAGTCGAACCCTGACAGGGATCTATGGCTACACCTTC
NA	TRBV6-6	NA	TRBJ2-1	CASAGNEQFF	TGTGCCAGCGCAGGTAATGAGCAGTTCTTC
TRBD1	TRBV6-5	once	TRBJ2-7	CASILRTGAYEQYF	TGTGCCAGCATTTTGCGGACAGGGGCCTACGAGCAGTACTTC
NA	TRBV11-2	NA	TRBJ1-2	CASSLDRVDYGYTF	TGTGCCAGCAGCTTAGACAGGGTGGACTATGGCTACACCTTC
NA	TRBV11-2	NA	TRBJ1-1	CASSLEAGFTEAFF	TGTGCCAGCAGCTTAGAAGCGGGTTTCACTGAAGCTTTCTTT
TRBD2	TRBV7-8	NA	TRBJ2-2	CASSLRTSGGYQNTGELFF	TGTGCCAGCAGCTTAAGGACTAGCGGGGGTTACCAGAACACCGGGGAGCTGTTTTTT
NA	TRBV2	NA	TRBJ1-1	CASITLTAEAFF	TGTGCCAGCATAACGCTAACCGCTGAAGCTTTCTTT
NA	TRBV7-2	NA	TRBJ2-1	CASSSLRNEQFF	TGTGCCAGCAGCTCCCTTCGCAATGAGCAGTTCTTC
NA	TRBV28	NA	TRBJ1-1	CASSLRRATEAFF	TGTGCCAGCAGTTTACGCCGAGCCACTGAAGCTTTCTTT
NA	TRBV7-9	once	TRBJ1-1	CASSRQTGNTEAFF	TGTGCCAGCAGCCGTCAAACAGGGAACACTGAAGCTTTCTTT
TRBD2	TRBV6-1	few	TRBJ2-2	CASSESLAGGINTGELFF	TGTGCCAGCAGTGAAAGCCTAGCGGGGGGGATTAACACCGGGGAGCTGTTTTTT
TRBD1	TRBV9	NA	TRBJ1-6	CASSVEGARNSPLHF	TGTGCCAGCAGCGTCGAGGGGGCGAGGAATTCACCCCTCCACTTT
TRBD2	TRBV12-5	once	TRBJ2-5	CASGLAGGGETQYF	TGTGCTAGTGGTTTGGCCGGCGGGGGTGAGACCCAGTACTTC
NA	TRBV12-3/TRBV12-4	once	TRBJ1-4	CASRRGINEKLFF	TGTGCCTCTCGCCGGGGGATTAATGAAAAACTGTTTTTT
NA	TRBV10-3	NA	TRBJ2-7	CAISEAGPNEQYF	TGTGCCATCAGTGAAGCGGGTCCGAACGAGCAGTACTTC
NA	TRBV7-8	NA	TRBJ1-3	CASSLSQSGLRSAIYF	TGTGCCAGCAGCTTATCTCAGTCGGGTTTGCGGTCGGCCATATATTTT
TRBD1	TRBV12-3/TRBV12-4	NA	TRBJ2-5	CASKQGAGETQYF	TGTGCCAGCAAGCAGGGGGCCGGTGAGACCCAGTACTTC
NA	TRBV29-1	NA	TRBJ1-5	CSVGGGPNQPQHF	TGCAGCGTTGGGGGGGGCCCCAATCAGCCCCAGCATTTT
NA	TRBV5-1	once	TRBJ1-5	CASSLDGINQPQHF	TGCGCCAGCAGCTTGGATGGCATCAATCAGCCCCAGCATTTT
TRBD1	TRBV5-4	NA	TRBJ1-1	CASSPGTGANTEAFF	TGTGCCAGCAGCCCGGGGACAGGGGCGAACACTGAAGCTTTCTTT
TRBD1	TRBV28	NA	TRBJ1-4	CASSLGQDEKLFF	TGTGCCAGCAGTTTGGGACAGGATGAAAAACTGTTTTTT
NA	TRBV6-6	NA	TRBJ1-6	CASSQQGTNSPLHF	TGTGCCAGCAGCCAACAGGGTACAAATTCACCCCTCCACTTT
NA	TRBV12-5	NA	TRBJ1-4	CASGLLDSADEKLFF	TGTGCTAGTGGTTTGTTGGACAGCGCGGATGAAAAACTGTTTTTT
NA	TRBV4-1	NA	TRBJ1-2	CASSRAPAGGGYTF	TGCGCCAGCAGCCGAGCCCCTGCGGGCGGGGGCTACACCTTC
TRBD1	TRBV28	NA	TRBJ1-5	CASSSATGGNQPQHF	TGTGCCAGCAGTTCGGCTACAGGGGGCAATCAGCCCCAGCATTTT
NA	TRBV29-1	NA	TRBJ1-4	CSVLQPLIEKLFF	TGCAGCGTGCTACAGCCCTTAATCGAAAAACTGTTTTTT
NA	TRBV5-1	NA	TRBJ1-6	CASSFNTESPLHF	TGCGCCAGCAGCTTCAACACGGAGTCACCCCTCCACTTT
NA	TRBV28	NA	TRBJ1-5	CASSLGYRNQPQHF	TGTGCCAGCAGTTTGGGGTACAGGAATCAGCCCCAGCATTTT
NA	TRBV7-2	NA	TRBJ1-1	CASSLGGGSNTEAFF	TGTGCCAGCAGCTTAGGGGGGGGTTCTAACACTGAAGCTTTCTTT
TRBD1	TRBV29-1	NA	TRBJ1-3	CSVREPGTAFSGNTIYF	TGCAGCGTTCGAGAGCCCGGGACAGCCTTCTCTGGAAACACCATATATTTT
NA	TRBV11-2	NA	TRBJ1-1	CASGGATGLSTEAFF	TGTGCCAGCGGGGGAGCTACAGGGTTGTCAACTGAAGCTTTCTTT
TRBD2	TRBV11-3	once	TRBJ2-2	CATRPGGPGELFF	TGTGCCACACGGCCGGGGGGGCCCGGGGAGCTGTTTTTT
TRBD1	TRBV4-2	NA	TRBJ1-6	CASSQGQGDNSPLHF	TGTGCCAGCAGCCAAGGACAGGGGGATAATTCACCCCTCCACTTT
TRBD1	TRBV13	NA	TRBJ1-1	CASSTTGTERTEAFF	TGTGCCAGCAGCACCACCGGGACAGAGAGGACTGAAGCTTTCTTT
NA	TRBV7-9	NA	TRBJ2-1	CASSFAGGQITYNEQFF	TGTGCCAGCAGCTTCGCCGGTGGACAGATTACCTACAATGAGCAGTTCTTC
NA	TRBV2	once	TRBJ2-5	CASDRGIGTQYF	TGTGCCAGTGATAGGGGTATCGGGACCCAGTACTTC
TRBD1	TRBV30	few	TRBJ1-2	CAWTQGGSGYTF	TGTGCCTGGACCCAGGGGGGCAGTGGCTACACCTTC
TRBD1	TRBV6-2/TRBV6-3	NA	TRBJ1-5	CASSYQDRDQPQHF	TGTGCCAGCAGTTACCAGGACAGGGATCAGCCCCAGCATTTT
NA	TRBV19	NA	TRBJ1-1	CASSPPGPLPPEAFF	TGTGCCAGTAGTCCCCCTGGCCCTCTGCCTCCTGAAGCTTTCTTT